Below, 14 T cell receptor beta chains from the same sample are listed, as sequenced in a study of T-cell memory formation after mild COVID-19. One entry per CDR3 protein, called by TCRdb with MiXCR from the 5' RACE reads. The repertoire consists of around 470,000 distinct CDR3 sequences, with 15% to 25% occurring once and the leading ten covering roughly 8.4%. Sequenced: PBMCs or a T cell subset sorted from them (not recorded which). These receptor sequences come from an adult woman who had mild COVID-19 (a few samples of this study predate the infection). Cell type and time point are not known.

This clonotype has ten or more counts. The chain couples TRBV20-1 to TRBJ2-5; 9 bases line up with TRBD2. Per the germline V gene, CDR1 is DFQATT and CDR2 is SNEGSKA (reference sequence). The length of the CDR3 is 16 residues. After removal of 0 bases from V and 5 bases from J, the junction contained 10 bases not matched to a gene. Here the CDR3 reads CSARDPQASGVETQYF. CDR3 nucleotide sequence: TGCAGTGCTAGAGATCCCCAGGCTAGCGGGGTGGAGACCCAGTACTTC.

This clonotype was observed a few times. This chain connects TRBV5-1 to TRBJ2-3; D call uncertain. V lost 4 bases, J lost 0 bases, and 9 bases lay in between. CDR3 length equals 14 residues. The germline gives CDR1 SGHRS, CDR2 YFSETQ. The CDR3 reads CASSQTPSTDTQYF. Written as DNA, the CDR3 is TGCGCCAGCAGCCAGACCCCTAGCACAGATACGCAGTATTTT.

This clonotype was observed a few times. The chain is built from TRBV14 and TRBJ2-5; the D is unclear. The CDR3 runs to 15 residues. CDR1 SGHDN and CDR2 FVKESK come from the germline V gene. V lost 1 base to trimming and J lost 5 bases, with 14 bases between them. The CDR3 sequence: CASSQGLVLGETQYF. As DNA, the CDR3 is TGTGCCAGCAGCCAAGGGCTAGTCCTTGGGGAGACCCAGTACTTC.

The CDR3 protein is CASSVVGRSPGETQYF. CDR3 coding DNA: TGTGCCAGCAGCGTAGTTGGCAGATCCCCCGGGGAGACCCAGTACTTC. The chain couples TRBV9 to TRBJ2-5; D is ambiguous. Trimming removed 0 bases at V and 5 bases at J, with 17 bases between. CDR1 and CDR2 from the germline V gene are SGDLS and YYNGEE. This CDR3 has 16 amino acids.

The chain employs TRBV4-3 and TRBJ1-4; 9 bases match TRBD1. The CDR3 totals 16 residues. V lost 3 bases, J lost 8 bases, and 10 bases stayed unmatched. The germline V gene has CDR1 LGHNA and CDR2 YSLEER. The CDR3 region is CASSQISRTGEEKLFF. In DNA, the CDR3 is TGCGCCAGCAGCCAGATTTCCCGGACAGGGGAGGAAAAACTGTTTTTT.

V usage is TRBV4-2 and J usage is TRBJ2-3, with D possibly TRBD1 on 6 matching bases. This CDR3 contains 17 residues. The V end was cut by 2 bases, the J end by 2 bases, with 17 bases between. Germline values: CDR1 LGHNA, CDR2 YNFKEQ. CDR3 sequence reads: CASSQTFGQGITDTQYF. CDR3 nucleotides: TGTGCCAGCAGCCAAACATTCGGGCAGGGGATCACAGATACGCAGTATTTT.

V is TRBV5-1 and J is TRBJ2-4; 9 nucleotides match TRBD1. The CDR3 spans 16 residues. Germline assignment: CDR1 SGHRS and CDR2 YFSETQ. Unmatched junction bases numbered 12, after V lost 4 bases and J lost 7 bases. In DNA, the CDR3 is TGCGCCAGCAGCGTGACAGGGGGTCATTTATGGAACATTCAGTACTTC. It yields the protein CASSVTGGHLWNIQYF.

The genes are TRBV15 and TRBJ2-7; unclear D gene. The V end lost 8 bases, the J end lost 3 bases, and 11 bases lay between the germline ends. Germline V gives CDR1 LNHNV, CDR2 YYDKDF (reference sequence). The CDR3 loop spans 12 amino acids. CDR3 coding DNA: TGTGCCACCGGAAAAGACCTCTACGAGCAGTACTTC. The encoded protein is CATGKDLYEQYF.

This clonotype occurred a few times. The chain uses TRBV6-5 and TRBJ1-2, with TRBD1 as a possible D gene (6 bases). The V gene lost 2 bases and the J gene lost 4 bases, with 17 bases spanning the gap. CDR3 length: 16 residues. CDR1 is MNHEY and CDR2 is SVGAGI in the germline V gene. CDR3 amino acids: CASSYLGIGGSYGYTF. DNA of the CDR3: TGTGCCAGCAGTTACCTGGGGATCGGGGGCTCCTATGGCTACACCTTC.

This clonotype showed up just a few times. J is TRBJ1-1 and V is TRBV6-5, with a weak D call TRBD1 (6 bases). Germline CDR1 is MNHEY and CDR2 is SVGAGI. The CDR3 runs to 15 residues. V dropped 0 bases and J dropped 3 bases, with 11 bases sitting between them. The CDR3 DNA sequence: TGTGCCAGCAGTTACTCCAGGGGAGGGTACACTGAAGCTTTCTTT. Translated: CASSYSRGGYTEAFF.

This clonotype was seen a few times. The gene calls are TRBV5-1 and TRBJ2-7, with 7 positions matching TRBD2. V was clipped by 2 bases and J by 1 base; unmatched bases: 9. The CDR3 spans 16 residues. Germline CDR1 SGHRS, CDR2 YFSETQ. The CDR3 loop is CASSFDPTSPSYEQYF. The CDR3, as DNA: TGCGCCAGCAGCTTCGATCCGACTAGCCCATCCTACGAGCAGTACTTC.

The rearrangement links TRBV4-3 to TRBJ2-2, with 12 bases aligning to TRBD2. CDR1 is LGHNA and CDR2 is YSLEER in the germline V gene. CDR3 length equals 18 residues. V was clipped by 5 bases and J by 0 bases; unmatched bases: 7. In nucleotides, the CDR3 is TGCGCCAGCAGCTCTCGACTAGCGGGAGCCACGAACACCGGGGAGCTGTTTTTT. Translation gives CASSSRLAGATNTGELFF.

The chain is built from TRBV6-2 or TRBV6-3 and TRBJ2-7; 9 bases match TRBD1. Per the germline V gene, CDR1 is MNHEY and CDR2 is SVGEGT. The CDR3 loop spans 18 amino acids. After removal of 0 bases from V and 7 bases from J, the junction contained 16 bases not matched to a gene. CDR3 sequence reads: CASSYSTVGTGTLWEQYF. CDR3 nucleotides: TGTGCCAGCAGTTACTCGACCGTGGGGACAGGGACCCTTTGGGAGCAGTACTTC.

The gene calls are TRBV3-1 and TRBJ2-2; D might be TRBD2 (5 bases). V gave up 6 bases and J gave up 7 bases, with 24 bases separating them. This CDR3 region has 17 residues. Germline V gene data show CDR1 as LGHDT and CDR2 as YNNKEL (reference sequence). The CDR3 bases are TGTGCCAGCAGTGAGGGAAAGGAGCGGAGACGGGGCGGGGAGCTGTTTTTT. This gives the protein CASSEGKERRRGGELFF.